Listed below are T cell receptor beta chains from one sample, sequenced in a study of cytomegalovirus exposure and HLA in healthy donors. Sequencing was performed with immunoSEQ multiplex PCR; in TCRdb, only in-frame clones are kept and a portion is missing. The sample contains about 70,000 clones, less than 70% of which appear only once. Sequencing used PBMCs. Receptor source: a man aged 30 to 45 in good health and CMV-seronegative. The CDR3 runs from the conserved cysteine through the conserved F or W. The D gene is left open where the match is weak. A clone size is listed for some rows: how often the clone was seen (once, few, many), or a class if it is expanded.

j_call | d_call | clone_size | v_call | cdr3_nt | cdr3_aa
TRBJ2-3 | NA | NA | TRBV15 | TGTGCCACCAGCCGGGGATCATACACAGATACGCAGTATTTT | CATSRGSYTDTQYF
TRBJ1-2 | NA | NA | TRBV25-1 | TGTGCCAGCAGTGAATCGGCAGGGAAAGGCTACACCTTC | CASSESAGKGYTF
TRBJ1-4 | NA | NA | TRBV25-1 | TGTGCCAGCAGTGAATATTCCAGAATTGATGAAAAACTGTTTTTT | CASSEYSRIDEKLFF
TRBJ1-2 | NA | NA | TRBV19 | TGTGCCAGTAGTAGCCGGGACACCTACCACTATGGCTACACCTTC | CASSSRDTYHYGYTF
TRBJ1-1 | TRBD1 | NA | TRBV5-4 | TGTGCCAGCAGCTTGATTCGACAGGGAGCAAATGAAGCTTTCTTT | CASSLIRQGANEAFF
TRBJ2-7 | NA | few | TRBV9 | TGTGCCAGCAGCGTAGCTCCGGACTCATACGAGCAGTACTTC | CASSVAPDSYEQYF
TRBJ2-7 | NA | few | TRBV7-8 | TGTGCCAGCAGCTTCGCGGGCTCCTACGAGCAGTACTTC | CASSFAGSYEQYF
TRBJ2-7 | NA | few | TRBV18 | TGTGCCAGCTCACCACCTGACAGCTACGAGCAGTACTTC | CASSPPDSYEQYF
TRBJ2-7 | TRBD1 | NA | TRBV6-5 | TGTGCCAGCAGCGACGACCCGACAGGGAGACAGTACTTC | CASSDDPTGRQYF
TRBJ1-2 | NA | few | TRBV6-4 | TGTGCCAGCAGTGAGTCTTCTTGGGGAGACTTAGATGGCTACACCTTC | CASSESSWGDLDGYTF
TRBJ2-1 | TRBD2 | medium-sized | TRBV6-1 | TGTGCCAGCAGTGCCGAGAGCGGGGGGGGAAATGAGCAGTTCTTC | CASSAESGGGNEQFF
TRBJ2-5 | TRBD2 | NA | TRBV9 | TGTGCCAGCAGCGTAGCGGCGGGGGGACAAGAGACCCAGTACTTC | CASSVAAGGQETQYF
TRBJ2-1 | TRBD2 | NA | TRBV7-9 | TGTGCCAGCAGCCCCAGACTAGCGGGGGCCGACAATGAGCAGTTCTTC | CASSPRLAGADNEQFF
TRBJ1-2 | NA | few | TRBV6-5 | TGTGCCAGCAGTTACGGAGGGGCCCCAAACTATGGCTACACCTTC | CASSYGGAPNYGYTF
TRBJ2-2 | TRBD1 | NA | TRBV7-2 | TGTGCCAGCAGGGCGACAGGGGTCCCCGGGGAGCTGTTTTTT | CASRATGVPGELFF
TRBJ2-3 | NA | NA | TRBV9 | TGTGCCAGCAGCGTAGTGGCTAGCGTGACAGATACGCAGTATTTT | CASSVVASVTDTQYF
TRBJ2-7 | NA | NA | TRBV30 | TGTGCCTGGAGTCCTCTCACAACCTTCTACGAGCAGTACTTC | CAWSPLTTFYEQYF
TRBJ2-7 | TRBD2 | NA | TRBV5-1 | TGCGCCAGCAGCTTGGATGGCGGGGGGACGTTACGCGAGCAGTACTTC | CASSLDGGGTLREQYF
TRBJ2-3 | NA | few | TRBV11-3 | TGTGCCAGCAGCCCATCAGGGGTGGGCACAGATACGCAGTATTTT | CASSPSGVGTDTQYF
TRBJ1-1 | TRBD1 | NA | TRBV9 | TGTGCCAGCAGTCTCCGGACAGGGAACACTGAAGCTTTCTTT | CASSLRTGNTEAFF
TRBJ2-1 | TRBD2 | NA | TRBV7-2 | TGTGCCAGCAGCTTCCCTAGCGGGGGAACCAATGAGCAGTTCTTC | CASSFPSGGTNEQFF
TRBJ2-3 | NA | NA | TRBV28 | TGTGCCAGCAGTTTAAACGGGGGCACAGATACGCAGTATTTT | CASSLNGGTDTQYF
TRBJ2-3 | TRBD1 | NA | TRBV7-6 | TGTGCCAGCAGCTTGGGACAGGGGTCAAGGGATACGCAGTATTTT | CASSLGQGSRDTQYF
TRBJ2-5 | TRBD2 | few | TRBV18 | TGTGCCAGCTCCCTCGGGGGGGGAGCGGCAGAGACCCAGTACTTC | CASSLGGGAAETQYF
TRBJ2-7 | TRBD2 | NA | TRBV29-1 | TGCAGCGTGGGGACGGGCGGGAGACCCTACGAGCAGTACTTC | CSVGTGGRPYEQYF
TRBJ1-1 | NA | NA | TRBV6-5 | TGTGCCAGCAGCTCCGGGAGCAGGGCCACTGAAGCTTTCTTT | CASSSGSRATEAFF
TRBJ1-4 | NA | NA | TRBV16 | TGTGCCAGCAGCCAATCTCACTTAAGAGTAGAAAAACTGTTTTTT | CASSQSHLRVEKLFF
TRBJ1-5 | NA | NA | TRBV5-6 | TGTGCCAGCAGCTTGGGTTTAGGACACAACAATCAGCCCCAGCATTTT | CASSLGLGHNNQPQHF
TRBJ2-1 | NA | NA | TRBV5-6 | TGTGCCAGCAGCACCGACAGGAACAATGAGCAGTTCTTC | CASSTDRNNEQFF
TRBJ2-3 | TRBD2 | once | TRBV7-8 | TGTGCCAGCAGCTGGGGACTAGCCGCAGATACGCAGTATTTT | CASSWGLAADTQYF
TRBJ2-1 | NA | NA | TRBV27 | TGTGCCAGCAGTTTAGGGGGGGCACGGGAGCAGTTCTTC | CASSLGGAREQFF
TRBJ2-5 | TRBD2 | NA | TRBV5-8 | TGTGCCAGCAGCTTGGTGTTGCGGGGGGGCGGAGAGACCCAGTACTTC | CASSLVLRGGGETQYF
TRBJ1-2 | TRBD1 | NA | TRBV11-1 | TGTGCCAGCAGTTCACAGGGGTATGGCTACACCTTC | CASSSQGYGYTF
TRBJ1-2 | NA | few | TRBV4-1 | TGCGCCAGCAGCCAAGATCCGGCGGTCTATGGCTACACCTTC | CASSQDPAVYGYTF
TRBJ1-5 | TRBD1 | NA | TRBV18 | TGTGCCAGCTCACCCTCAGGGGGTAGACAGCCCCAGCATTTT | CASSPSGGRQPQHF
TRBJ2-5 | NA | NA | TRBV29-1 | TGCAGCGTCCACAGGGAAGGCGAGACCCAGTACTTC | CSVHREGETQYF
TRBJ1-3 | NA | few | TRBV7-2 | TGTGCCAGCAGCCCAGGGAATTCTGGAAACACCATATATTTT | CASSPGNSGNTIYF
TRBJ1-1 | NA | NA | TRBV7-2 | TGTGCCAGCAGCTTAGCGGGAGGGGGGGGCACTGAAGCTTTCTTT | CASSLAGGGGTEAFF
TRBJ2-3 | TRBD2 | NA | TRBV7-6 | TGTGCCAGCAGCCTGCTAGCGGGGGGGGGCACAGATACGCAGTATTTT | CASSLLAGGGTDTQYF
TRBJ1-3 | NA | NA | TRBV5-1 | TGCGCCAGCAGCTGGGACAACTCTGGAAACACCATATATTTT | CASSWDNSGNTIYF
TRBJ1-6 | NA | NA | TRBV4-1 | TGCGCCAGCAGCCAAGTACAGGGTAGGTTATCCTATAATTCACCCCTCCACTTT | CASSQVQGRLSYNSPLHF
TRBJ2-7 | TRBD1 | few | TRBV9 | TGTGCCAGCAGCGCCGGGACAGGGGGCGTCGAGCAGTACTTC | CASSAGTGGVEQYF
TRBJ1-2 | NA | NA | TRBV7-9 | TGTGCCAGCAGCTTAGCTCCAGGATTCTCCTATGGCTACACCTTC | CASSLAPGFSYGYTF
TRBJ2-7 | TRBD1 | few | TRBV7-6 | TGTGCCAGCAGCGCAAACACAGGGGCCTACGAGCAGTACTTC | CASSANTGAYEQYF